This T cell receptor beta chain was found in a study of vaccination effects on CD4 cells after COVID-19. The repertoire was sequenced with immunoSEQ multiplex PCR; TCRdb's copy has only in-frame clones and lacks some. Among 55,000 to 80,000 clones, around 72% were seen once, and the ten largest hold approximately 4%. A word on this clone: Its antigen is not identified.

Under the ViraFEST assay, PBMC were stimulated with viral peptide pools so that antigen-specific CD4+ T cells expanded. Sequencing was performed afterwards. At the end of about 10 days of culture, CD4+ T cells were isolated. Vaccinated participants had no history of SARS-CoV-2 infection and tested negative for nucleocapsid antibodies. This receptor was obtained from a human donor who received a COVID-19 vaccine. Sequencing used CD4+ T cells from PBMCs cultured with HCoV-OC43 spike peptides, obtained before COVID-19 vaccination. Specified subset: HCoV-OC43 spike overlapping peptide pool stimulation.

The CDR3 DNA follows: TGCAGTGTGCCAAGTGGAAACACCATATATTTT. Its translation: CSVPSGNTIYF. V gene TRBV20-1 combines with J gene TRBJ1-3; no clear D gene. Germline values: CDR1 DFQATT, CDR2 SNEGSKA (reference sequence). The CDR3 spans 11 residues. V dropped 7 bases and J dropped 3 bases, with 7 bases sitting between them.